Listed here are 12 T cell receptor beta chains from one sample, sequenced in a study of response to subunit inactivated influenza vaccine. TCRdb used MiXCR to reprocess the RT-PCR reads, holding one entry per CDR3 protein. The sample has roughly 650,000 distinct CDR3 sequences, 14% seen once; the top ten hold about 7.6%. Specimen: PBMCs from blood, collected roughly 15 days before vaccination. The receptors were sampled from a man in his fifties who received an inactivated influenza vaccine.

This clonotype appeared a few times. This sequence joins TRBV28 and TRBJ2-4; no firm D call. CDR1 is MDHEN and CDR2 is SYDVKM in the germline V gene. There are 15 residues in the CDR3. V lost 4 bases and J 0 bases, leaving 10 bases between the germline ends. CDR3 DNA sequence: TGTGCCAGCAGTTCGAACTTACTAGCCAAAAACATTCAGTACTTC. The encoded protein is CASSSNLLAKNIQYF.

This chain's CDR3 is CASQQGGEQYF. The CDR3 DNA follows: TGTGCCAGCCAACAGGGTGGCGAGCAGTACTTC. The chain employs TRBV3-1 and TRBJ2-7; weak D call: TRBD1 (6 bases). CDR3 length: 11 residues. In germline, CDR1 is LGHDT, CDR2 YNNKEL (reference sequence). Trimming left V 8 bases short and J 6 bases short, with 11 bases between.

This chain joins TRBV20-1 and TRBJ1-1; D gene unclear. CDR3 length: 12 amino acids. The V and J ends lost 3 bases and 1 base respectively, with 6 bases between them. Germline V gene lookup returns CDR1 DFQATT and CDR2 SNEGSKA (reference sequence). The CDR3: CSASDTNTEAFF. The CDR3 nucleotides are TGCAGTGCTAGTGACACGAACACTGAAGCTTTCTTT.

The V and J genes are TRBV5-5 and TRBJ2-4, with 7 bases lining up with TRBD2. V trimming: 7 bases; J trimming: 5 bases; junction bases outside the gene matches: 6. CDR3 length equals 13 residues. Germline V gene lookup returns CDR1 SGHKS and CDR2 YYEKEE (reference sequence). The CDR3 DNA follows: TGTGCCAGCTCAGTAGGGAGGGAAAACATTCAGTACTTC. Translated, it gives CASSVGRENIQYF.

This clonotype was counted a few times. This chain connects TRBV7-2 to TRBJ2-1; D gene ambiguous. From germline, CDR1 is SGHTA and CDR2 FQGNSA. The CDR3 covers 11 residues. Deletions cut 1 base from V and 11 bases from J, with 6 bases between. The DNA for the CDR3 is TGTGCCAGCAGCTTAGACTTTAAGCAGTTCTTC. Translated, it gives CASSLDFKQFF.

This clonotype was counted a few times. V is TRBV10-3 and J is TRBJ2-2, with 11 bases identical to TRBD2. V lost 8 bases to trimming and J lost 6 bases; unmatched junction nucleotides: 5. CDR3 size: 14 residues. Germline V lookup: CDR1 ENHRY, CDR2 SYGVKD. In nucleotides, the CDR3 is TGTGCCATCGGGGAGACTAGCGGGGCCGGGGAGCTGTTTTTT. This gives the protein CAIGETSGAGELFF.

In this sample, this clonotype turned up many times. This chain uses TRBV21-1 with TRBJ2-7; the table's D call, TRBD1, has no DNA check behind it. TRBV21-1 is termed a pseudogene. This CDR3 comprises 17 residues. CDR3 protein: CASSEGGGLESSYEQYF. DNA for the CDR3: TGTGCCAGCAGCGAGGGGGGAGGACTCGAAAGCTCCTACGAGCAGTACTTC.

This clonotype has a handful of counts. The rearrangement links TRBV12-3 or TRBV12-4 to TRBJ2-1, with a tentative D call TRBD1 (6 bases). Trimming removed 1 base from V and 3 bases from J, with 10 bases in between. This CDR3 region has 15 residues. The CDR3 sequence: CASSLGNRDYNEQFF. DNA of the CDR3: TGTGCCAGCAGTTTAGGGAACAGGGACTACAATGAGCAGTTCTTC.

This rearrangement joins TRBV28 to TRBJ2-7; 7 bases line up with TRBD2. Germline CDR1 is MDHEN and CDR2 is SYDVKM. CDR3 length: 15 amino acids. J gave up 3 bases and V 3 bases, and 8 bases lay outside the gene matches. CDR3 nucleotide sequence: TGTGCCAGCAGTTTGAACGGAGCGGGAAGCTACGAGCAGTACTTC. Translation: CASSLNGAGSYEQYF.

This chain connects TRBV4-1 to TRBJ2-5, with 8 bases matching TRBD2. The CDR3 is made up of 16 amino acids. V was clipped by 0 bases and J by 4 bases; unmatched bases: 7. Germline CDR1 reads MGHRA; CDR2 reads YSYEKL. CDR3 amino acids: CASSQEDGRAGETQYF. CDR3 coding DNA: TGCGCCAGCAGCCAAGAGGACGGGAGGGCCGGAGAGACCCAGTACTTC.

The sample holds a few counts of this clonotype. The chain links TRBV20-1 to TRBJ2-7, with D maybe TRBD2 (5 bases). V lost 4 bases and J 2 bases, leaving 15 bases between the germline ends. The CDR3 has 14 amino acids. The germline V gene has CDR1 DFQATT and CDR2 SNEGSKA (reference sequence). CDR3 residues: CSAKRPAGAYEQYF. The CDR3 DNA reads TGCAGTGCTAAAAGACCCGCGGGCGCCTACGAGCAGTACTTC.

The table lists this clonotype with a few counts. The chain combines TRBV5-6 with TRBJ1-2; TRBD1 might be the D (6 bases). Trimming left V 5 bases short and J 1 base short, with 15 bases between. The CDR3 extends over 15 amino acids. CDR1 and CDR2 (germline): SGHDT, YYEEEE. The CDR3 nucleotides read TGTGCCAGCAGTTTTGCTATGGACAGTAACTATGGCTACACCTTC. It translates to CASSFAMDSNYGYTF.